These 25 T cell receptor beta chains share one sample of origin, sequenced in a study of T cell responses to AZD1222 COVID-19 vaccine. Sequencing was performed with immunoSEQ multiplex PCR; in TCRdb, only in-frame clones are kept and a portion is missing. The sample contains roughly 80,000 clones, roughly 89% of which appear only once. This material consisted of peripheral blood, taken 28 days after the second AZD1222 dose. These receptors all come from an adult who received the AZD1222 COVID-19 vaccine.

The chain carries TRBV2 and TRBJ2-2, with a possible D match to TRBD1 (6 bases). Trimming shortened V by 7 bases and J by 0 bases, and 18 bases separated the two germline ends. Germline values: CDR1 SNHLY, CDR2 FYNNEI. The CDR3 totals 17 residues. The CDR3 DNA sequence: TGTGCCAGCATCCGGGCTCCGGACAGCTCGAACACCGGGGAGCTGTTTTTT. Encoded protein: CASIRAPDSSNTGELFF.

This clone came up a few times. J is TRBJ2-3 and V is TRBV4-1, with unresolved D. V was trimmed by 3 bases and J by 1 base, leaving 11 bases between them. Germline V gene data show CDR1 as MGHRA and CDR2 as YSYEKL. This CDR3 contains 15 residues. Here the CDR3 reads CASSQIRAGTDTQYF. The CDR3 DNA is TGCGCCAGCAGCCAGATTCGAGCAGGCACAGATACGCAGTATTTT.

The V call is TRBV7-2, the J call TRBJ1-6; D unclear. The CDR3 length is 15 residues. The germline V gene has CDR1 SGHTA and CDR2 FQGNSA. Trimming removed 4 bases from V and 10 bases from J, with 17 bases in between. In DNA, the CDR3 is TGTGCCAGCAGCTCCTACTCCTCGGCGGGATCACCCCTCCACTTT. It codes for CASSSYSSAGSPLHF.

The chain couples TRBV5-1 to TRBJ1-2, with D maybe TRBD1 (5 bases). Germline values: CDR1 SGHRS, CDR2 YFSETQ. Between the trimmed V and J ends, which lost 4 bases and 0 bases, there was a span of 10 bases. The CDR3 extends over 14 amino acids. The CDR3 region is CASSAQVSNYGYTF. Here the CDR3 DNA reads TGCGCCAGCAGCGCACAGGTATCTAACTATGGCTACACCTTC.

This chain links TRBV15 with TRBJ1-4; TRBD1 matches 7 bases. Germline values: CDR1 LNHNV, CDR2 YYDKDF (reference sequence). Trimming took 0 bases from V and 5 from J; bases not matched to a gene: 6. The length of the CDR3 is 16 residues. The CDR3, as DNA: TGTGCCACCAGCAGAGATTACGCAGGGGGGAATGAAAAACTGTTTTTT. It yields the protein CATSRDYAGGNEKLFF.

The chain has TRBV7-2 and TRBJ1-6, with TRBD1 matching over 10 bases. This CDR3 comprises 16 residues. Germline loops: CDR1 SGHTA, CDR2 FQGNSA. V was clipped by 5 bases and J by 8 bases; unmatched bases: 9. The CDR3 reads CASSPPGQGPDSPLHF. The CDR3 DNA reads TGTGCCAGCAGCCCCCCGGGACAGGGGCCCGATTCACCCCTCCACTTT.

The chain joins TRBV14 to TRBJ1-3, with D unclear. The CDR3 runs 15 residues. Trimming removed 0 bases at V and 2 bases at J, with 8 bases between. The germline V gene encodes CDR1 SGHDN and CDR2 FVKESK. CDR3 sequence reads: CASSQDLGTGNTIYF. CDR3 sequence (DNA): TGTGCCAGCAGCCAAGACTTGGGGACTGGAAACACCATATATTTT.

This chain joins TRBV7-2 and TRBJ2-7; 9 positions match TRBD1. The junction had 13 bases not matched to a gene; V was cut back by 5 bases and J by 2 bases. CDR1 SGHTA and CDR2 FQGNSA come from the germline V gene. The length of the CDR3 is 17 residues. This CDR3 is CASSPATGTGMTYEQYF. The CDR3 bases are TGTGCCAGCAGCCCAGCTACCGGGACAGGGATGACCTACGAGCAGTACTTC.

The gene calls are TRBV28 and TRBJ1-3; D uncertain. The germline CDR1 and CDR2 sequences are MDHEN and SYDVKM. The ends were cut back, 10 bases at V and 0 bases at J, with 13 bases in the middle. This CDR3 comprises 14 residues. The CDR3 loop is CATQRGNSGNTIYF. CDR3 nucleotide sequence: TGTGCCACCCAGAGAGGCAACTCTGGAAACACCATATATTTT.

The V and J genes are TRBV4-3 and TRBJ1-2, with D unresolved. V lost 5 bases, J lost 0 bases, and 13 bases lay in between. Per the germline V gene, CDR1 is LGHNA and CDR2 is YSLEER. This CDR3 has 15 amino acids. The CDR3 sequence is CASSTQTVTNYGYTF. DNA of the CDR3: TGCGCCAGCAGCACCCAGACCGTTACTAACTATGGCTACACCTTC.

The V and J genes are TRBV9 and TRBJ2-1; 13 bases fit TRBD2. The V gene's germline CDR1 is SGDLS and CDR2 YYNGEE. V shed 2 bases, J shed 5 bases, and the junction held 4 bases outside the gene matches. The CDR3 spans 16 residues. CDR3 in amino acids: CASSVTGTSGDNEQFF. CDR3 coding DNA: TGTGCCAGCAGCGTGACCGGGACTAGCGGGGACAATGAGCAGTTCTTC.

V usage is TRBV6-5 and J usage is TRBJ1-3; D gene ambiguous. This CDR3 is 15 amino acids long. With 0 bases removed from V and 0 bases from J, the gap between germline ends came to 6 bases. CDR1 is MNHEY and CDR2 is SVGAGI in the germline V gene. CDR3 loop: CASSYSTISGNTIYF. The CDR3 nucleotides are TGTGCCAGCAGTTACTCTACCATCTCTGGAAACACCATATATTTT.

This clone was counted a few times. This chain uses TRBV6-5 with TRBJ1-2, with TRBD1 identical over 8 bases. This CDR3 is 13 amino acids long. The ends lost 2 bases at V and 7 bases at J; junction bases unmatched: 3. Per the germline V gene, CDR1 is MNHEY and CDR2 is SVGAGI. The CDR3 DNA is TGTGCCAGCAGTTACGGACAGGGCCGTGGCTACACCTTC. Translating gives CASSYGQGRGYTF.

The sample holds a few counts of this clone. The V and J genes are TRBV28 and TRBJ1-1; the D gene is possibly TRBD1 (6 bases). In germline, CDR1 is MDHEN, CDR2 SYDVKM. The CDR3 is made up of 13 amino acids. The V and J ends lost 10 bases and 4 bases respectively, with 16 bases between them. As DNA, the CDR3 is TGTGCCACGACGGGCACAGGGTCCACTGAAGCTTTCTTT. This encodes CATTGTGSTEAFF. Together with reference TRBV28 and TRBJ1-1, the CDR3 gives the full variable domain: DVKVTQSSRYLVKRTGEKVFLECVQDMDHENMFWYRQDPGLGLRLIYFSYDVKMKEKGDIPEGYSVSREKKERFSLILESASTNQTSMYLCATTGTGSTEAFFGQGTRLTVV.

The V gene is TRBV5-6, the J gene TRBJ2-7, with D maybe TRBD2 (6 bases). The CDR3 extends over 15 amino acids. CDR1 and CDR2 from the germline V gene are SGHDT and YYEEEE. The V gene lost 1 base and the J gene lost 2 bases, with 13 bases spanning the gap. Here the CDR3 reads CASSLHGGATYEQYF. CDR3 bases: TGTGCCAGCAGCTTGCACGGCGGGGCCACCTACGAGCAGTACTTC.

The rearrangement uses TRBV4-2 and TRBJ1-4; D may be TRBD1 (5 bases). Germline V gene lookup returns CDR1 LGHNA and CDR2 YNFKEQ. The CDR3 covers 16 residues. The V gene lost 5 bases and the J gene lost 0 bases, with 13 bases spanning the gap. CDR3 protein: CASSANLGATNEKLFF. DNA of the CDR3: TGTGCCAGCAGCGCGAACCTAGGGGCAACTAATGAAAAACTGTTTTTT.

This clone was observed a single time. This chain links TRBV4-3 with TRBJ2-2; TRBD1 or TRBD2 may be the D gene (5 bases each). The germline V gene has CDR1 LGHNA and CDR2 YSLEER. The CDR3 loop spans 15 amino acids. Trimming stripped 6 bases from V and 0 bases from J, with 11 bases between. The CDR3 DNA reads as TGCGCCAGCAGATGGGACGTCGCGAACACCGGGGAGCTGTTTTTT. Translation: CASRWDVANTGELFF.

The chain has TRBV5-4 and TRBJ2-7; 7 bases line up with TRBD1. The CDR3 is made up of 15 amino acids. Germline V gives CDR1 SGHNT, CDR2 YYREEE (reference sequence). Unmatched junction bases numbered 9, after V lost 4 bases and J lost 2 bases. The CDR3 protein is CASSPKTGTAYEQYF. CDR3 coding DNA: TGTGCCAGCAGCCCGAAAACCGGGACAGCCTACGAGCAGTACTTC.

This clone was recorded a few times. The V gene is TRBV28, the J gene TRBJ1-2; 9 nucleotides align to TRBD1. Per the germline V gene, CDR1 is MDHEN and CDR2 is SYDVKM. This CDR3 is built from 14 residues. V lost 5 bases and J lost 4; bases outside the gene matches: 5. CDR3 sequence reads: CASSAPDRGYGYTF. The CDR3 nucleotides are TGTGCCAGCAGTGCCCCGGACAGGGGCTATGGCTACACCTTC.

The CDR3 DNA is TGCAGCGTCGGGGCGGGGTTAACTAATGAAAAACTGTTTTTT. Translation gives CSVGAGLTNEKLFF. The chain carries TRBV29-1 and TRBJ1-4; the D gene is possibly TRBD1 (5 bases). The CDR3 length is 14 residues. Germline CDR1 SQVTM, CDR2 ANQGSEA. Trimming cost V 6 bases and J 1 base, with 12 bases left between them.

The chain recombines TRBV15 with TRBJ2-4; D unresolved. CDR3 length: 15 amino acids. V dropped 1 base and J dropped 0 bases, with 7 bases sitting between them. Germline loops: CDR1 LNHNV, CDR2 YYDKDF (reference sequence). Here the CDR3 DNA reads TGTGCCACCAGCAGAGGGATGGTAGCCAAAAACATTCAGTACTTC. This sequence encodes CATSRGMVAKNIQYF. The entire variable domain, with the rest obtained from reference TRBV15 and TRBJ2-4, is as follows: DAMVIQNPRYQVTQFGKPVTLSCSQTLNHNVMYWYQQKSSQAPKLLFHYYDKDFNNEADTPDNFQSRRPNTSFCFLDIRSPGLGDTAMYLCATSRGMVAKNIQYFGAGTRLSVL.

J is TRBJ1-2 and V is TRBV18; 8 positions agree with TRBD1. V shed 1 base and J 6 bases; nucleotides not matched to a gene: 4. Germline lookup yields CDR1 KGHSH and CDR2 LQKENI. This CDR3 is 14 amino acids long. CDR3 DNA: TGTGCCAGCTCACCACAGGACAGGGTGGATGGCTACACCTTC. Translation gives CASSPQDRVDGYTF.

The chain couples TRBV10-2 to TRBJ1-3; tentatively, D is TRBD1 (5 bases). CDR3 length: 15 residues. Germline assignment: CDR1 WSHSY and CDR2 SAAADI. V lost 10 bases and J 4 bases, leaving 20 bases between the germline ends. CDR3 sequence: CATKTGTGGGNTIYF. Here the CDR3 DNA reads TGCGCCACCAAGACCGGGACCGGAGGAGGAAACACCATATATTTT.

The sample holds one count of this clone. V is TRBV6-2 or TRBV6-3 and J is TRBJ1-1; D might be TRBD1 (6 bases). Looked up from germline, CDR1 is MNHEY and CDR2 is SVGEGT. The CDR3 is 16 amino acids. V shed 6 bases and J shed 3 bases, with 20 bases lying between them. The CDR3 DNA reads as TGTGCCAGCAGCCCGGGGCGGGGGGCGGTGTACACTGAAGCTTTCTTT. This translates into CASSPGRGAVYTEAFF.

The CDR3 nucleotides are TGTGCCAGCAGCCAACGGTCAACTACAACTAATGAAAAACTGTTTTTT. Encoded protein: CASSQRSTTTNEKLFF. This chain joins TRBV3-1 (or the pseudogene TRBV3-2) and TRBJ1-4; no clear D gene. Germline V gene lookup returns CDR1 LGHDT and CDR2 YNNKEL (reference sequence). This CDR3 is 16 amino acids long. The V end was cut by 2 bases, the J end by 0 bases, with 10 bases between.